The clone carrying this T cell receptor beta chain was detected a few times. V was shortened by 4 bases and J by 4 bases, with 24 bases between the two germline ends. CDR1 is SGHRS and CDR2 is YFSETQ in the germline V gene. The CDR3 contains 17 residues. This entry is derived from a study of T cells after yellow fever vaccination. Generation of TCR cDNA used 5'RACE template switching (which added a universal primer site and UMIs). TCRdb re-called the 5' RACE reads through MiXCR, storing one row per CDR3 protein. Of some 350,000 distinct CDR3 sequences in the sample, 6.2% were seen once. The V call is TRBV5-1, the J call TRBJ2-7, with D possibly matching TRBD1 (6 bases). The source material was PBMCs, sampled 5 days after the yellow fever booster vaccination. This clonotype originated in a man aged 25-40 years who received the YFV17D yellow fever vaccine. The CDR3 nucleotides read TGCGCCAGCAGCGCACACTCCGGGACAACAGCTCCTTACGAGCAGTACTTC. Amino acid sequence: CASSAHSGTTAPYEQYF.